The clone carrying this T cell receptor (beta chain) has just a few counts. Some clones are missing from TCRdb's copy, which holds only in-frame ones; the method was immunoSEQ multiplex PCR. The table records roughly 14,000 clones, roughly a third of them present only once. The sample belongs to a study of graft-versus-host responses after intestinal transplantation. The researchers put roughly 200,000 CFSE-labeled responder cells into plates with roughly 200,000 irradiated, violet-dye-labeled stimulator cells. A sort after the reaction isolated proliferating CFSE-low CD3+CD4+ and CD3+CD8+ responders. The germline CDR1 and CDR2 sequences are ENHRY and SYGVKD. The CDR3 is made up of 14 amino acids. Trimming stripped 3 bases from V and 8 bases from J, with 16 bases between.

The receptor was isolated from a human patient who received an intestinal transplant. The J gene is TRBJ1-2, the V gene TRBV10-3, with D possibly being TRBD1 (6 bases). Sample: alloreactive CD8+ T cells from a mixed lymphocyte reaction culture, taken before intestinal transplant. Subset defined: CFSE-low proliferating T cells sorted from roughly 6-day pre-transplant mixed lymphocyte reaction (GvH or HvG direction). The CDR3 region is CAISEAGGLVGYTF. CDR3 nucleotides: TGTGCCATCAGTGAAGCGGGGGGCCTAGTGGGCTACACCTTC.